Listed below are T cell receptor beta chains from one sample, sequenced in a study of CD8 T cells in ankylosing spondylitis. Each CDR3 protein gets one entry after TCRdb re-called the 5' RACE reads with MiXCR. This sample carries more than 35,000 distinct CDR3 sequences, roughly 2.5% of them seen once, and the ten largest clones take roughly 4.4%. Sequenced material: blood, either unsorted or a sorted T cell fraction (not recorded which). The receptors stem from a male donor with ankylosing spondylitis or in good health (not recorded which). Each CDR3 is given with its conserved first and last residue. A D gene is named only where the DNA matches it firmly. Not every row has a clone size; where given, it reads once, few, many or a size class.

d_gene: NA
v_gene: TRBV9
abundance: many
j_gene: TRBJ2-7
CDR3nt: TGTGCCAGCAGCGTAGGACCGGGACGGTCCTACGAGCAGTACTTC
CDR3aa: CASSVGPGRSYEQYF

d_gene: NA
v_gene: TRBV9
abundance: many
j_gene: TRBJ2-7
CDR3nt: TGTGCCAGCAGCGTATTGGCTAGCGCGAGCTCCTACGAGCAGTACTTC
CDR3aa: CASSVLASASSYEQYF

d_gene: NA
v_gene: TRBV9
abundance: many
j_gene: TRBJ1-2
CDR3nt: TGTGCCAGCAGCCCGTCGGGGGGCCCTAACTATGGCTACACCTTC
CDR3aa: CASSPSGGPNYGYTF

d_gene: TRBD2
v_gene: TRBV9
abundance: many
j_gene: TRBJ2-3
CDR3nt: TGTGCCAGCAGCGTAGGACTAGCGGGAGGGCAGATGCCAGATACGCAGTATTTT
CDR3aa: CASSVGLAGGQMPDTQYF

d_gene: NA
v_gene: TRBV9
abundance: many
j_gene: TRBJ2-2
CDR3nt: TGTGCCAGCAGCGTAGTACCTGGCACCGGGGAGCTGTTTTTT
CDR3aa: CASSVVPGTGELFF

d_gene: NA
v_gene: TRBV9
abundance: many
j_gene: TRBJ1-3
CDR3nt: TGTGCCAGCAGCGTACTACCCGACTCTGGAAACACCATATATTTT
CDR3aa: CASSVLPDSGNTIYF

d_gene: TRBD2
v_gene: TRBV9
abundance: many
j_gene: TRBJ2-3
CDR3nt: TGTGCCAGCAGCGTAGCGGCCCATCTCCCAGCGGGAGGCCGGGAAGATACGCAGTATTTT
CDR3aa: CASSVAAHLPAGGREDTQYF

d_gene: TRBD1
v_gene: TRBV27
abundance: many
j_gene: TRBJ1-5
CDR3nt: TGTGCCAGCAGTCCATTTATCGCCGACAGGGGGAGCAATCAGCCCCAGCATTTT
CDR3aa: CASSPFIADRGSNQPQHF

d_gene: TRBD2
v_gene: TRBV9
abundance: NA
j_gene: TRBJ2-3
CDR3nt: TGTGCCAGCTCACTAGCGGCTACAGATACGCAGTATTTT
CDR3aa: CASSLAATDTQYF

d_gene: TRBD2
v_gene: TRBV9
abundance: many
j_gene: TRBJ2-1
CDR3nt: TGTGCCAGCAGCGTAGGGGCGGGAGTCGGCAATGAGCAGTTCTTC
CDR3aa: CASSVGAGVGNEQFF

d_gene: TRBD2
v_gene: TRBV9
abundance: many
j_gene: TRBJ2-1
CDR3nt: TGTGCCAGCAGCGTACTAGCGGGGAGCTCCTACAATGAGCAGTTCTTC
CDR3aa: CASSVLAGSSYNEQFF

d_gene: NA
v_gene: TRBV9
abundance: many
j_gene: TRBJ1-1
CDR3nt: TGTGCCAGCAGCGCCTCGCTGGCGAACACTGAAGCTTTCTTT
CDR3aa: CASSASLANTEAFF

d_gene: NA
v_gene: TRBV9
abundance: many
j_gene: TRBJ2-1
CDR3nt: TGTGCCAGCAGCGTAGGCCTCTTCGAGTCCAATGAGCAGTTCTTC
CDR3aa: CASSVGLFESNEQFF

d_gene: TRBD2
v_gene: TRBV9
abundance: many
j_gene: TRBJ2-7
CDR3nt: TGTGCCAGCAGCGTATCGACGGGAGGGCCGGAAGAGCAGTACTTC
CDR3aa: CASSVSTGGPEEQYF

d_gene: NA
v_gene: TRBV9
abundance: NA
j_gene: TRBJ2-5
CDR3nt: TGTGCCAGCAGCGTAGCTCAGGGAGGTTGGGAGACCCAGTACTTC
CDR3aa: CASSVAQGGWETQYF

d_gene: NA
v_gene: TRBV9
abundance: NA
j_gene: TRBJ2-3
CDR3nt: TGTGCCAGCAGCGTAACCAGCGCCCGTTACGGTACGCAGTATTTT
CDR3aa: CASSVTSARYGTQYF

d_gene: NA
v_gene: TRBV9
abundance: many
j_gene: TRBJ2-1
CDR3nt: TGTGCCAGCAGCGGGAGCGGGCGATACAATGAGCAGTTCTTC
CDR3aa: CASSGSGRYNEQFF

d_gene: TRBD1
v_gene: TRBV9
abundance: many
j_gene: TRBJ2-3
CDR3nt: TGTGCCAGCGCCGTAGGACAGGAGAATACGCAGTATTTT
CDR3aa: CASAVGQENTQYF

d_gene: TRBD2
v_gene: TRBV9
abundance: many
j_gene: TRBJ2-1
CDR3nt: TGTGCCAGCACCTCCGGAGCTAGCGGCTACAATGAGCAGTTCTTC
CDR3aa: CASTSGASGYNEQFF

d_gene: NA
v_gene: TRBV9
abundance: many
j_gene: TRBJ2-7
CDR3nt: TGTGCCAGCAGCGTAGCACCCGACGGACCCCTTGGCGAGCAGTACTTC
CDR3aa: CASSVAPDGPLGEQYF

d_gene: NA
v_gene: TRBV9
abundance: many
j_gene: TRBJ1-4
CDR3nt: TGTGCCAGCAGCCAAGAGATTGGTGAAAAACTGTTTTTT
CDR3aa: CASSQEIGEKLFF

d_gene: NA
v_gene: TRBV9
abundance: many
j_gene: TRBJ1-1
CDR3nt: TGTGCCAGCAGCGTTGTCTGGAACACTGAAGCTTTCTTT
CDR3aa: CASSVVWNTEAFF

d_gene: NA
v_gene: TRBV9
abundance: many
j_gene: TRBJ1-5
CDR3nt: TGTGCCAGCAGCGTTACGGGGGGGCCTAATCAGCCCCAGCATTTT
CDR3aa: CASSVTGGPNQPQHF

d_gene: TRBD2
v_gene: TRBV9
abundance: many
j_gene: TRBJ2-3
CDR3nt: TGTGCCAGCAGTCGGACTAGCGGTTCCCCAGTCGCAGATACGCAGTATTTT
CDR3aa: CASSRTSGSPVADTQYF

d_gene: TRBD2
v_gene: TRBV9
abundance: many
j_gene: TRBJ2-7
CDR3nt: TGTGCCAGCAGCGGCGGCGGGAGGGGCTACGAGCAGTACTTC
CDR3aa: CASSGGGRGYEQYF

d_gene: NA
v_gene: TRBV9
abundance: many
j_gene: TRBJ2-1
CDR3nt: TGTGCCAGCAGCGTAGCTGGGTCTACCTCCTACAATGAGCAGTTCTTC
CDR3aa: CASSVAGSTSYNEQFF

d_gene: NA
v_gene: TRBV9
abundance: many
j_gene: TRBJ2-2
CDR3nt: TGTGCCAGCAGCGTAGCCCCGGGAGCGGGTACCGGGGAGCTGTTTTTT
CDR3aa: CASSVAPGAGTGELFF

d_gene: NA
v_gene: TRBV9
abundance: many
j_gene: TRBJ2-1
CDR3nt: TGTGCCAGCAGCGTCGAATCGGGCTACTCCTACAATGAGCAGTTCTTC
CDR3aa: CASSVESGYSYNEQFF

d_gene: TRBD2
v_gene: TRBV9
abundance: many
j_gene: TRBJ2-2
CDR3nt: TGTGCCAGCAGCGCAAAAACTAGCGCCAAGAACACCGGGGAGCTGTTTTTT
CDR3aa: CASSAKTSAKNTGELFF

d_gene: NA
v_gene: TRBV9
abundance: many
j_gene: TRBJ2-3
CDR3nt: TGTGCCAGCAGCGTAGGGGGCACCCCTAGCACAGATACGCAGTATTTT
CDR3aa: CASSVGGTPSTDTQYF

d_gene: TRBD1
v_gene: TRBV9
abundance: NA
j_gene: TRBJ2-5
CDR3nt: TGTGCCAGCAGCCCACCAGGAAATGACAGGGGTCAGACCCAGTACTTC
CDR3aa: CASSPPGNDRGQTQYF

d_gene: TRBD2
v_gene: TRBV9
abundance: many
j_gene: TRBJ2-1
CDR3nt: TGTGCCAGCAGGGCCCCTAGCGGGAGATCCAATGAGCAGTTCTTC
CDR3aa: CASRAPSGRSNEQFF

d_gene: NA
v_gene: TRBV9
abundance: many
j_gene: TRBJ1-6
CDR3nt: TGTGCCAGCAGCGTAGTTTCAGGGCTTGGGTCACCCCTCCACTTT
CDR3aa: CASSVVSGLGSPLHF

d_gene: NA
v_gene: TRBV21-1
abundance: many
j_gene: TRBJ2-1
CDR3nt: TGTGCCAGCAGCCTGGGGCAGGGCTCTGAGCAGTTCTTC
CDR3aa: CASSLGQGSEQFF

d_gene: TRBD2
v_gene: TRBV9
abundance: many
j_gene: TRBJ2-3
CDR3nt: TGTGCCAGCAGCGCGGGAGGGCCAGATACGCAGTATTTT
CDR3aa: CASSAGGPDTQYF

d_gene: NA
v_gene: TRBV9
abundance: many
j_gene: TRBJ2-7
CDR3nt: TGTGCCAGCAGCCCACAACAGGGCACCAACTACGAGCAGTACTTC
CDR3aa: CASSPQQGTNYEQYF

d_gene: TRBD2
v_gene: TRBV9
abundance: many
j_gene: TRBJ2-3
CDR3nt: TGTGCCAGCAGCGTAGTCTCATCTAGCGGGTTTAGCACAGATACGCAGTATTTT
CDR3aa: CASSVVSSSGFSTDTQYF

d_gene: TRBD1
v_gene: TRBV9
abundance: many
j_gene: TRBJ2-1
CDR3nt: TGTGCCAGCAGCGTAGGGACAGGGGTCGGGGTTGGATACAATGAGCAGTTCTTC
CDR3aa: CASSVGTGVGVGYNEQFF

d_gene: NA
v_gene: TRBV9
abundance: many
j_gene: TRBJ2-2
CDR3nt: TGTGCCAGCAGCGTAGCTCCGGTGGTTGTCCCCAACACCGGGGAGCTGTTTTTT
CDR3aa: CASSVAPVVVPNTGELFF

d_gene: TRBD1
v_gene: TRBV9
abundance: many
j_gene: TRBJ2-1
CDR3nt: TGTGCCAGCAGCCCTCACAGAGGGACAGGGGGTCCCCCATACAATGAGCAGTTCTTC
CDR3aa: CASSPHRGTGGPPYNEQFF

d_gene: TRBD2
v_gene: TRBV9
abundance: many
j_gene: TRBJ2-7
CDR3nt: TGTGCCAGCAGCGTAGCCCCCAGCGGGAGGGCCAACGCCCTGTACTTC
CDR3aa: CASSVAPSGRANALYF

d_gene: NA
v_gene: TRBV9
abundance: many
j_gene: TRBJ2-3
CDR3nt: TGTGCCAGCAGCGATGTGGGGGGACCAGATACGCAGTATTTT
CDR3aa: CASSDVGGPDTQYF

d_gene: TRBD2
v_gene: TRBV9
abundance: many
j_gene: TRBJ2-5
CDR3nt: TGTGCCAGCAGCGTAACTGGGACTAACCAAGAGACCCAGTACTTC
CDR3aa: CASSVTGTNQETQYF

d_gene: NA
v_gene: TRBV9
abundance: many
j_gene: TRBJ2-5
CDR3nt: TGTGCCAGCAGCGCGCGGGGTCCAGGCCAAGAGACCCAGTACTTC
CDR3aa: CASSARGPGQETQYF